Below, 17 T cell receptor beta chains from the same sample are listed, as sequenced in a study of T cell responses to AZD1222 COVID-19 vaccine. The repertoire was sequenced with immunoSEQ multiplex PCR; TCRdb's copy has only in-frame clones and lacks some. The sample records roughly 260,000 clones, approximately 95% being singletons. The sample here was peripheral blood, taken on day 0 of AZD1222 vaccination. Receptor source: an adult in good health.

CDR3: CASSPQVSGNTIYF. CDR3 in DNA: TGTGCCAGCAGCCCACAGGTTTCTGGAAACACCATATATTTT. This sequence joins TRBV3-1 (or the pseudogene TRBV3-2) and TRBJ1-3; tentatively, D is TRBD1 (5 bases). V was pared by 4 bases and J by 1 base, with 8 bases between. This CDR3 has 14 residues. Germline-derived CDR1 and CDR2 are LGHDT and YNNKEL (reference sequence).

The chain is built from TRBV18 and TRBJ1-5; unclear D gene. The V end lost 2 bases, the J end lost 3 bases, and 8 bases lay between the germline ends. The CDR3 covers 14 residues. CDR1 and CDR2 (germline): KGHSH, LQKENI. This CDR3 reads CASSPDGVNQPQHF. CDR3 bases: TGTGCCAGCTCACCAGACGGGGTCAATCAGCCCCAGCATTTT.

The CDR3 nucleotides are TGCGCCAGCAGCCGGGGGGCCGGGACAGGGAGGACAGATACGCAGTATTTT. This translates into CASSRGAGTGRTDTQYF. The J gene is TRBJ2-3, the V gene TRBV5-1; 9 bases agree with TRBD1. The CDR3 covers 17 residues. Germline loops: CDR1 SGHRS, CDR2 YFSETQ. Trimming removed 4 bases from V and 3 bases from J; junction bases left unmatched: 12.

This chain links TRBV18 with TRBJ1-1, with D unclear. This CDR3 contains 16 residues. CDR1 is KGHSH and CDR2 is LQKENI in the germline V gene. The V gene lost 6 bases and the J gene lost 4 bases, with 21 bases spanning the gap. The CDR3 region has the DNA TGTGCCAGCTCTCCCCGGACGACACAATTGGGCACTGAAGCTTTCTTT. It is translated as CASSPRTTQLGTEAFF.

The CDR3 loop reads CASSHGTRGYEQFF. CDR3 DNA: TGTGCCAGCAGCCACGGGACGCGGGGCTATGAGCAGTTCTTC. The rearrangement links TRBV3-1 (or the pseudogene TRBV3-2) to TRBJ2-1, with D tentatively TRBD2 (6 bases). V lost 3 bases, J lost 8 bases, and 14 bases lay in between. The length of the CDR3 is 14 residues. CDR1 LGHDT and CDR2 YNNKEL come from the germline V gene (reference sequence).

The V call is TRBV5-1, the J call TRBJ2-2; D not resolved. V shed 0 bases and J shed 2 bases, with 8 bases lying between them. The CDR3 runs 15 residues. The germline V gene has CDR1 SGHRS and CDR2 YFSETQ. Here the CDR3 reads CASSLAAENTGELFF. DNA of the CDR3: TGCGCCAGCAGCTTGGCGGCAGAAAACACCGGGGAGCTGTTTTTT.

This clone was seen once. The genes are TRBV5-6 and TRBJ2-4; D may match TRBD1 or TRBD2 (6 bases each). V lost 1 base and J lost 14, with 13 bases in between. There are 12 residues in the CDR3. CDR1 and CDR2 from the germline V gene are SGHDT and YYEEEE. This CDR3 reads CASSLNAGQEYF. CDR3 nucleotide sequence: TGTGCCAGCAGCTTGAATGCGGGACAAGAGTACTTC.

This chain uses TRBV7-9 with TRBJ2-3; D possibly corresponds to TRBD1 (6 bases). Trimming left V 5 bases short and J 2 bases short, with 23 bases between. Per the germline V gene, CDR1 is SEHNR and CDR2 is FQNEAQ (reference sequence). The CDR3 covers 18 residues. CDR3 protein: CASSPLQGSTSTTDTQYF. Written as DNA, the CDR3 is TGTGCCAGCAGCCCATTACAGGGATCTACATCAACCACAGATACGCAGTATTTT. The whole variable domain, filled in from reference TRBV7-9 and TRBJ2-3, reads DTGVSQNPRHKITKRGQNVTFRCDPISEHNRLYWYRQTLGQGPEFLTYFQNEAQLEKSRLLSDRFSAERPKGSFSTLEIQRTEQGDSAMYLCASSPLQGSTSTTDTQYFGPGTRLTVL.

The V and J genes are TRBV9 and TRBJ2-1; no clear D gene. The germline V and J ends were trimmed by 7 bases and 4 bases, with 6 bases remaining between them. Germline V gene lookup returns CDR1 SGDLS and CDR2 YYNGEE. The CDR3 consists of 11 residues. CDR3 sequence reads: CASGRYNEQFF. DNA of the CDR3: TGTGCCAGCGGACGTTACAATGAGCAGTTCTTC.

The chain recombines TRBV9 with TRBJ2-7, with D possibly matching TRBD2 (7 bases). Germline assignment: CDR1 SGDLS and CDR2 YYNGEE. V dropped 1 base and J dropped 4 bases, with 12 bases sitting between them. The CDR3 is 14 residues long. CDR3 bases: TGTGCCAGCAGCGTAAACGGGGGGCCTTACGAGCAGTACTTC. Translating it yields CASSVNGGPYEQYF.

This chain links TRBV9 with TRBJ1-3, with D perhaps matching TRBD1 (5 bases). Germline V gives CDR1 SGDLS, CDR2 YYNGEE. Trimming took off 5 bases at V and 0 bases at J, with 15 bases between the two ends. There are 16 residues in the CDR3. The CDR3 nucleotides read TGTGCCAGCAGTTGGGACGTCAGTCCCTCTGGAAACACCATATATTTT. As protein: CASSWDVSPSGNTIYF.

The genes are TRBV28 and TRBJ2-7, with D perhaps assigned TRBD1 or TRBD2 (6 bases each). Germline CDR1 and CDR2: MDHEN and SYDVKM. The CDR3 is made up of 15 amino acids. V dropped 4 bases and J dropped 3 bases, with 16 bases sitting between them. The CDR3 loop is CASSSSRGLHYEQYF. In DNA form, the CDR3 reads TGTGCCAGCAGTTCCTCCAGGGGACTGCACTACGAGCAGTACTTC.

The sample holds a few counts of this clone. This chain uses TRBV6-6 with TRBJ2-6; D is tentatively TRBD1 or TRBD2 (5 bases each). The CDR3 loop spans 14 amino acids. Germline V gene lookup returns CDR1 MNHNY and CDR2 SVGAGI (reference sequence). V lost 10 bases to trimming and J lost 0 bases, with 10 bases between them. As DNA, the CDR3 is TGTGCCAATTCAGGGAGCTCTGGGGCCAACGTCCTGACTTTC. Its protein product is CANSGSSGANVLTF.

The chain has TRBV6-6 and TRBJ2-1, with a possible D match to TRBD2 (6 bases). CDR3 length: 14 amino acids. The germline gives CDR1 MNHNY, CDR2 SVGAGI (reference sequence). V lost 5 bases, J lost 8 bases, and 16 bases lay in between. In nucleotides, the CDR3 is TGTGCCAGCAGTGGTGCTAGCGAGAACCATGAGCAGTTCTTC. It yields the protein CASSGASENHEQFF.

This clone was picked up one time. The chain recombines TRBV3-1 (or the pseudogene TRBV3-2) with TRBJ1-3, with no clear D. The CDR3 has 15 amino acids. V dropped 1 base and J dropped 11 bases, with 18 bases sitting between them. Germline CDR1 and CDR2: LGHDT and YNNKEL (reference sequence). The CDR3 DNA is TGTGCCAGCAGCCAAGCGTCGCTCTCGAAGGGTGCCATATATTTT. It yields the protein CASSQASLSKGAIYF.

In this sample, this clone turned up a few times. The same CDR3 can be traced to other DNA sequences in this sample. The chain has TRBV7-3 and TRBJ2-1; tentatively, D is TRBD2 (6 bases). Germline V CDR1 and CDR2: SGHTA, FQGTGA. The V gene lost 6 bases and the J gene lost 5 bases, with 14 bases spanning the gap. The CDR3 runs to 14 residues. In nucleotides, the CDR3 is TGTGCCAGCAGTCTAACCGGAGGGAACAATGAGCAGTTCTTC. It codes for CASSLTGGNNEQFF.

This clone was counted between two and nine times. The chain uses TRBV3-1 (or the pseudogene TRBV3-2) and TRBJ1-2; maybe TRBD1 (6 bases). From germline, CDR1 is LGHDT and CDR2 YNNKEL (reference sequence). The CDR3 sequence is 14 residues long. V gave up 6 bases and J gave up 7 bases, with 18 bases separating them. The CDR3 here is CASRQAGAKGGYTF. The CDR3 bases are TGTGCCAGCAGGCAGGCAGGGGCAAAGGGTGGCTACACCTTC.